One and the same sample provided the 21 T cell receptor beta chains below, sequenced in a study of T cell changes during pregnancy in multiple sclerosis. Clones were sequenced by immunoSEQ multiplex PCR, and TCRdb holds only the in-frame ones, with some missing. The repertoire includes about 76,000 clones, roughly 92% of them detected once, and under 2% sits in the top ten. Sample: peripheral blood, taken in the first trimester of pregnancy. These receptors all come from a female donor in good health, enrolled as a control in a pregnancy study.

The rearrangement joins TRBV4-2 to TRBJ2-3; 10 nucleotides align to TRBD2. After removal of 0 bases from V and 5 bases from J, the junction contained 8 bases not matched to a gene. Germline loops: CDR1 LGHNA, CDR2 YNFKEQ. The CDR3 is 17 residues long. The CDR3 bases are TGTGCCAGCAGCCAAGAACAGGCTAGCGGGAGAAGAGATACGCAGTATTTT. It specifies CASSQEQASGRRDTQYF.

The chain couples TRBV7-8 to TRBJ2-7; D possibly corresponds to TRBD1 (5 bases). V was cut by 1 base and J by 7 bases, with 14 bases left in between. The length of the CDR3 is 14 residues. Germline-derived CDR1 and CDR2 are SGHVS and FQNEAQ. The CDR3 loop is CASSLGPGWSEQYF. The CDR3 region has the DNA TGTGCCAGCAGCTTAGGACCAGGGTGGTCTGAGCAGTACTTC.

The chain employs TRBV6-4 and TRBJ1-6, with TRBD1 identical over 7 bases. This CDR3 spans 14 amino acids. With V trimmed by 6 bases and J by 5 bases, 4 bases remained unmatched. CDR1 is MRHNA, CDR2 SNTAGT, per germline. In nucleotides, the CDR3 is TGTGCCAGCAGGACCGGGACAGATAATTCACCCCTCCACTTT. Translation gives CASRTGTDNSPLHF.

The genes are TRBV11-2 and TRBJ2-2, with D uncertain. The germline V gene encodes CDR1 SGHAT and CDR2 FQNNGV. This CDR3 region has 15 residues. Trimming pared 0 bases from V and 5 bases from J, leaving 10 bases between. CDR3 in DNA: TGTGCCAGCAGCTTAGAAAGCCGAGGAACCGGGGAGCTGTTTTTT. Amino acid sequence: CASSLESRGTGELFF.

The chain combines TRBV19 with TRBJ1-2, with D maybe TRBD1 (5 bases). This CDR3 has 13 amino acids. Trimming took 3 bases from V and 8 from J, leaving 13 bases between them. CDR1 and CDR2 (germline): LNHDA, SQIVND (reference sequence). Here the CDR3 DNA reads TGTGCCAGTAGTATCGGCGGGGCCGGGGGCTACACCTTC. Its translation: CASSIGGAGGYTF.

CDR3 sequence reads: CASSQGPRGAGGTDTQYF. As DNA, the CDR3 is TGCGCCAGCAGCCAAGGCCCCCGGGGAGCGGGAGGCACAGATACGCAGTATTTT. The V gene is TRBV4-1, the J gene TRBJ2-3, with 8 bases fitting TRBD2. Germline trimming cut 1 base from V and 1 base from J; bases unmatched to any gene: 10. There are 18 residues in the CDR3. The V gene's germline CDR1 is MGHRA and CDR2 YSYEKL.

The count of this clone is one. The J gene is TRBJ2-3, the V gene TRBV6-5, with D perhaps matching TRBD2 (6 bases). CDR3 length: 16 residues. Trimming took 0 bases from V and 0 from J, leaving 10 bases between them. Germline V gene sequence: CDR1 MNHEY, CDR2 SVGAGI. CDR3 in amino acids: CASSYSMGGSTDTQYF. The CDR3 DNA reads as TGTGCCAGCAGTTACTCGATGGGGGGAAGCACAGATACGCAGTATTTT.

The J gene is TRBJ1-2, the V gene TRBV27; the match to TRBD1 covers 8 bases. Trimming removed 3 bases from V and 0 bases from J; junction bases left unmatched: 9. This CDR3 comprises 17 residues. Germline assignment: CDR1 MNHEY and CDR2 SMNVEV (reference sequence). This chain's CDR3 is CASSFSWDRKTNYGYTF. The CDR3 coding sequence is TGTGCCAGCAGTTTTAGCTGGGACAGGAAAACTAACTATGGCTACACCTTC.

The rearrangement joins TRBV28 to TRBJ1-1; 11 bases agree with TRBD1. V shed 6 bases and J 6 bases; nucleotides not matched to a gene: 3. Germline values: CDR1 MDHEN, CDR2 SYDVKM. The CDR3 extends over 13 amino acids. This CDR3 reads CASRGQGGPEAFF. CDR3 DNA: TGTGCCAGCAGGGGACAGGGGGGACCTGAAGCTTTCTTT.

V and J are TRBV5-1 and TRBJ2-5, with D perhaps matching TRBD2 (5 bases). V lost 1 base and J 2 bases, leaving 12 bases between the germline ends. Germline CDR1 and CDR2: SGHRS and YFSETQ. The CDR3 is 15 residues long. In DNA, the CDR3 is TGCGCCAGCAGCTTGATGGGAGCTGGGCAAGAGACCCAGTACTTC. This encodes CASSLMGAGQETQYF.

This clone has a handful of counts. The CDR3 DNA reads TGTGCCAGCAGTTACTCGGCGGGGAGTCGCACTGAAGCTTTCTTT. It translates to CASSYSAGSRTEAFF. The chain couples TRBV6-6 to TRBJ1-1; unclear D gene. The CDR3 totals 15 residues. Trimming took off 0 bases at V and 4 bases at J, with 12 bases between the two ends. The germline V gene has CDR1 MNHNY and CDR2 SVGAGI (reference sequence).

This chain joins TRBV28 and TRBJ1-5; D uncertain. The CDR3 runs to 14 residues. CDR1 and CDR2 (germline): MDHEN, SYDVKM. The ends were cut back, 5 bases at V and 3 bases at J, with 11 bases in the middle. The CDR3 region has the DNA TGTGCCAGCAGTCCAAACTACTACAATCAGCCCCAGCATTTT. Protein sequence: CASSPNYYNQPQHF.

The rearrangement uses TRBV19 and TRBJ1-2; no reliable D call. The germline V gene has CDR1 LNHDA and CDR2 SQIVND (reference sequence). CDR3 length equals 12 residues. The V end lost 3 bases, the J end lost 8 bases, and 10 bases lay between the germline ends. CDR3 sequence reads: CASSIQSYGYTF. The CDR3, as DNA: TGTGCCAGTAGTATTCAGTCTTACGGCTACACCTTC.

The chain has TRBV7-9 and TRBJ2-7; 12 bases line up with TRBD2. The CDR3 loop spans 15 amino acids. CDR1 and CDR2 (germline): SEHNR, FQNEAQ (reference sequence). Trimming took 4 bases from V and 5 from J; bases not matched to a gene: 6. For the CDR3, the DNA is TGTGCCAGCAGCTCGAGACTAGCGGGAGACCACGAGCAGTACTTC. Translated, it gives CASSSRLAGDHEQYF.

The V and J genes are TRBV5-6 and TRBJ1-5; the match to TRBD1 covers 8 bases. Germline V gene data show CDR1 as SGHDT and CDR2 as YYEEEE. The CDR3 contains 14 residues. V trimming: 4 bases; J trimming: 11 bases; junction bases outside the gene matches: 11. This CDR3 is CASSLGQGHATQHF. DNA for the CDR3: TGTGCCAGCAGCCTAGGACAGGGCCACGCGACCCAGCATTTT.

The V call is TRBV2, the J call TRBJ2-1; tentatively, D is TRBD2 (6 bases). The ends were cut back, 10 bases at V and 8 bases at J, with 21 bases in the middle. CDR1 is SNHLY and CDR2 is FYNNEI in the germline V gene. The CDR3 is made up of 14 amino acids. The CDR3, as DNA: TGTGCCACCGTCGAGGGTCTACCGGGGGATGAGCAGTTCTTC. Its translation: CATVEGLPGDEQFF.

The CDR3 loop reads CASSDKASGKQNIQYF. DNA of the CDR3: TGTGCCAGCAGTGATAAGGCTAGCGGGAAGCAAAACATTCAGTACTTC. V is TRBV25-1 and J is TRBJ2-4, with TRBD2 identical over 9 bases. Per the germline V gene, CDR1 is MGHDK and CDR2 is SYGVNS. V lost 3 bases, J lost 5 bases, and 8 bases stayed unmatched. The CDR3 consists of 16 residues.

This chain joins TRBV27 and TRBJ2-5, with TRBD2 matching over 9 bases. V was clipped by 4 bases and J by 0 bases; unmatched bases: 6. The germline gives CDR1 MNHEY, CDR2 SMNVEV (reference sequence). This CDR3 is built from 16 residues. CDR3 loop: CASSSPLAGHQETQYF. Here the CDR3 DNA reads TGTGCCAGCAGTTCCCCGCTAGCGGGGCACCAAGAGACCCAGTACTTC.

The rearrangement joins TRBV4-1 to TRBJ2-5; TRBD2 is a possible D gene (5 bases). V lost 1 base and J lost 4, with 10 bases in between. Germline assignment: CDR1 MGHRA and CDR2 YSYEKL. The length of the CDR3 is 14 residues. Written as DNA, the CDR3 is TGCGCCAGCAGCCAAGGTCCGGGGTTAGAGACCCAGTACTTC. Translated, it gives CASSQGPGLETQYF.

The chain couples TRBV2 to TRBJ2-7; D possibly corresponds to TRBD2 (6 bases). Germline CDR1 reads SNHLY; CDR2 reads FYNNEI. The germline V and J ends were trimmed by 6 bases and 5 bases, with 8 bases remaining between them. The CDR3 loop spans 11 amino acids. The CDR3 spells CASREGNEQYF. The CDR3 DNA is TGTGCCAGCAGGGAGGGAAACGAGCAGTACTTC. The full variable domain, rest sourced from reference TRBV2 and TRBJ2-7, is EPEVTQTPSHQVTQMGQEVILRCVPISNHLYFYWYRQILGQKVEFLVSFYNNEISEKSEIFDDQFSVERPDGSNFTLKIRSTKLEDSAMYFCASREGNEQYFGPGTRLTVT.

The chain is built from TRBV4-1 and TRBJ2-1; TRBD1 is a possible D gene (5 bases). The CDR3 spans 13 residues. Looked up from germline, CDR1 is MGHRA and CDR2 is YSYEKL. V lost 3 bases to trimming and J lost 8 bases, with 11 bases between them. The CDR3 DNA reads TGCGCCAGCAGCCAGGACCTCAGGGATGAGCAGTTCTTC. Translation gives CASSQDLRDEQFF.